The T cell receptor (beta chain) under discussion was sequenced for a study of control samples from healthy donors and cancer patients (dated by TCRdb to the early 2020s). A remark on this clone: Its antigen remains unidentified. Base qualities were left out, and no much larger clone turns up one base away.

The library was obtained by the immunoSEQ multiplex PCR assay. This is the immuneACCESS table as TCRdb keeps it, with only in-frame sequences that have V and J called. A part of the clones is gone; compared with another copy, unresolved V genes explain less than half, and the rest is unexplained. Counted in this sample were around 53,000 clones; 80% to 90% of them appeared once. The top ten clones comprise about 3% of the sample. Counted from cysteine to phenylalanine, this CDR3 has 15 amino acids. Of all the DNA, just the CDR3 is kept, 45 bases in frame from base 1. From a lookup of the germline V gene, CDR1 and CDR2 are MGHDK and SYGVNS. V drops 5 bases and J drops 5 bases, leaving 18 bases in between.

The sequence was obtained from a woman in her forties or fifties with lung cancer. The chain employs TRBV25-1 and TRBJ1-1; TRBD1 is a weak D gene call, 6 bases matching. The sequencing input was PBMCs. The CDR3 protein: CASSPLGGLGTEAFF. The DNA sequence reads TGTGCCAGCAGTCCTTTGGGGGGCCTAGGGACTGAAGCTTTCTTT.